The next 22 T cell receptor beta chains were all read from a single sample in a study of T cell responses to AZD1222 COVID-19 vaccine. Clones were sequenced by immunoSEQ multiplex PCR, and TCRdb holds only the in-frame ones, with some missing. This sample yields tens of thousands of clones, of which 70% to 90% are seen a single time; about 19% belongs to the top ten. Specimen: peripheral blood, collected on day 0 of AZD1222 vaccination. The receptor source for this set is an adult in good health.

The J gene is TRBJ2-7, the V gene TRBV9; TRBD1 aligns across 7 bases. The germline V gene encodes CDR1 SGDLS and CDR2 YYNGEE. The CDR3 is made up of 15 amino acids. The V gene end was trimmed by 4 bases and the J gene end by 0 bases; junction bases not matched to a gene: 7. CDR3 residues: CASSPRDSSSYEQYF. In DNA, the CDR3 is TGTGCCAGCAGCCCCCGGGACAGTAGCTCCTACGAGCAGTACTTC.

The chain links TRBV11-3 to TRBJ2-1; TRBD2 agrees at 10 bases. Looked up from germline, CDR1 is SGHNT and CDR2 is YENEEA. The junction had 8 bases not matched to a gene; V was cut back by 5 bases and J by 4 bases. This CDR3 has 16 residues. CDR3 in amino acids: CASSLGGLASYNEQFF. The DNA of the CDR3 is TGTGCCAGCAGCCTTGGGGGACTAGCGAGTTACAATGAGCAGTTCTTC.

The genes are TRBV27 and TRBJ1-1, with D possibly being TRBD1 (5 bases). V was clipped by 6 bases and J by 1 base, with 12 bases between them. The length of the CDR3 is 14 residues. Germline CDR1 MNHEY, CDR2 SMNVEV (reference sequence). The DNA of the CDR3 is TGTGCCAGCAGGGGGGATGTGACGAACACTGAAGCTTTCTTT. Its translation: CASRGDVTNTEAFF.

The chain uses TRBV11-2 and TRBJ1-3, with 8 bases aligning to TRBD1. Germline V CDR1 and CDR2: SGHAT, FQNNGV. CDR3 length: 17 amino acids. J was trimmed by 1 base and V by 1 base; bases with no gene match: 6. The DNA of the CDR3 is TGTGCCAGCAGCTTAGGATCAGGGGGCTTTTCTGGAAACACCATATATTTT. Translation gives CASSLGSGGFSGNTIYF.

The rearrangement joins TRBV10-3 to TRBJ2-7, with 8 nucleotides matching TRBD1. Germline CDR1 reads ENHRY; CDR2 reads SYGVKD. V lost 4 bases, J lost 4 bases, and 6 bases stayed unmatched. The CDR3 covers 14 residues. The CDR3 reads CAISGQGQNYEQYF. DNA for the CDR3: TGTGCCATCAGTGGACAGGGGCAGAATTACGAGCAGTACTTC.

The gene calls are TRBV6-5 and TRBJ1-1, with unresolved D. Germline lookup yields CDR1 MNHEY and CDR2 SVGAGI. With 10 bases removed from V and 2 bases from J, the gap between germline ends came to 14 bases. The CDR3 extends over 13 amino acids. The chain's CDR3 is CAIRRVENTEAFF. The CDR3 region has the DNA TGTGCCATAAGAAGGGTCGAAAACACTGAAGCTTTCTTT.

This clone has just one count. V usage is TRBV6-5 and J usage is TRBJ1-1; D ambiguous. The CDR3 totals 11 residues. V shed 8 bases and J shed 7 bases, with 11 bases lying between them. Germline V gene lookup returns CDR1 MNHEY and CDR2 SVGAGI. The CDR3 loop is CASFSPVEAFF. The CDR3 nucleotides are TGTGCCAGCTTTTCCCCCGTTGAAGCTTTCTTT.

The gene calls are TRBV12-1 and TRBJ2-1; TRBD1 was called by the table and not checked on the DNA. TRBV12-1 is an annotated pseudogene. This CDR3 has 13 residues. The CDR3 loop is CASSLGQGECAFF. In DNA, the CDR3 is TGTGCCAGCAGCTTGGGACAGGGTGAATGTGCGTTCTTC.

The V and J genes are TRBV11-3 and TRBJ2-1; D is possibly TRBD1 or TRBD2 (5 bases each). Germline V lookup: CDR1 SGHNT, CDR2 YENEEA. Trimming cost V 4 bases and J 10 bases, with 11 bases left between them. The CDR3 consists of 12 residues. CDR3 in amino acids: CASSSVGVEQFF. CDR3 DNA sequence: TGTGCCAGCAGCTCGGTGGGGGTGGAGCAGTTCTTC. Combining the CDR3 with reference TRBV11-3 and TRBJ2-1 gives the whole variable domain EAGVVQSPRYKIIEKKQPVAFWCNPISGHNTLYWYLQNLGQGPELLIRYENEEAVDDSQLPKDRFSAERLKGVDSTLKIQPAELGDSAVYLCASSSVGVEQFFGPGTRLTVL.

The CDR3 DNA reads as TGCGCCAGCGGAAACAGGTACGAGCAGTACTTC. Its protein product is CASGNRYEQYF. The chain is built from TRBV23-1 and TRBJ2-7; D is possibly TRBD1 (5 bases). TRBV23-1 is an open reading frame whose function is uncertain. The CDR3 extends over 11 amino acids. V lost 8 bases and J 4 bases, leaving 9 bases between the germline ends.

The J gene is TRBJ1-3, the V gene TRBV2; no clear D gene. In germline, CDR1 is SNHLY, CDR2 FYNNEI. Trimming left V 7 bases short and J 4 bases short, with 11 bases between. This CDR3 is 13 amino acids long. In nucleotides, the CDR3 is TGTGCCAGCACTAAGGGCCTCGGAAACACCATATATTTT. Protein product: CASTKGLGNTIYF.

The chain is built from TRBV7-3 and TRBJ2-6; a weak D match, TRBD2 (6 bases). Germline V gene data show CDR1 as SGHTA and CDR2 as FQGTGA. This CDR3 has 15 amino acids. V lost 4 bases and J 0 bases, leaving 7 bases between the germline ends. CDR3 DNA: TGTGCCAGCAGCTCGGGGGTCTCTGGGGCCAACGTCCTGACTTTC. Amino acids: CASSSGVSGANVLTF.

The gene calls are TRBV3-1 (or the pseudogene TRBV3-2) and TRBJ1-5; D uncertain. The CDR3 covers 13 residues. Germline assignment: CDR1 LGHDT and CDR2 YNNKEL (reference sequence). With 1 base removed from V and 4 bases from J, the gap between germline ends came to 5 bases. The chain's CDR3 is CASSQGENQPQHF. Here the CDR3 DNA reads TGTGCCAGCAGCCAAGGAGAGAATCAGCCCCAGCATTTT.

The chain combines TRBV18 with TRBJ1-2, with unresolved D. Germline assignment: CDR1 KGHSH and CDR2 LQKENI. The CDR3 has 15 amino acids. Trimming left V 2 bases short and J 2 bases short, with 12 bases between. The CDR3 sequence is CASSPMDGPNYGYTF. For the CDR3, the DNA is TGTGCCAGCTCACCAATGGATGGTCCCAACTATGGCTACACCTTC.

The V call is TRBV27, the J call TRBJ1-4, with D possibly TRBD1 on 5 matching bases. The germline V gene has CDR1 MNHEY and CDR2 SMNVEV (reference sequence). V lost 6 bases, J lost 8 bases, and 22 bases lay in between. The CDR3 consists of 16 residues. The CDR3 sequence is CASRSRDPLTLEKLFF. The CDR3 nucleotides are TGTGCCAGCAGAAGCAGGGATCCCCTTACGTTAGAAAAACTGTTTTTT. The full variable domain, rest sourced from reference TRBV27 and TRBJ1-4, is EAQVTQNPRYLITVTGKKLTVTCSQNMNHEYMSWYRQDPGLGLRQIYYSMNVEVTDKGDVPEGYKVSRKEKRNFPLILESPSPNQTSLYFCASRSRDPLTLEKLFFGSGTQLSVL.

V usage is TRBV14 and J usage is TRBJ2-7, with D hard to call. The CDR3 loop spans 12 amino acids. Germline CDR1 and CDR2: SGHDN and FVKESK. Trimming took off 4 bases at V and 2 bases at J, with 6 bases between the two ends. This CDR3 is CASSRTTYEQYF. In DNA, the CDR3 is TGTGCCAGCAGCCGCACCACCTACGAGCAGTACTTC.

The chain has TRBV2 and TRBJ1-2, with TRBD1 matching over 10 bases. Germline V gene sequence: CDR1 SNHLY, CDR2 FYNNEI. J was trimmed by 6 bases and V by 4 bases; bases with no gene match: 2. The CDR3 totals 13 residues. The CDR3 coding sequence is TGTGCCAGCAGTGCCGACAGGGGGCATGGCTACACCTTC. Translated: CASSADRGHGYTF.

This chain joins TRBV5-1 and TRBJ2-3; 7 bases match TRBD1. V lost 4 bases to trimming and J lost 2 bases; unmatched junction nucleotides: 7. The CDR3 is 15 residues long. The germline gives CDR1 SGHRS, CDR2 YFSETQ. The CDR3, as DNA: TGCGCCAGCAGCCCGGGGACAGACCCCACAGATACGCAGTATTTT. Amino acid sequence: CASSPGTDPTDTQYF.

This clone appeared once. This rearrangement joins TRBV2 to TRBJ2-2, with D possibly called TRBD1 or TRBD2 (6 bases each). V was shortened by 8 bases and J by 7 bases, with 14 bases between the two germline ends. The CDR3 length is 13 residues. The germline V gene has CDR1 SNHLY and CDR2 FYNNEI. Here the CDR3 DNA reads TGTGCCAGCGGGGTAGGGGGGAACGGGGAGCTGTTTTTT. Translated: CASGVGGNGELFF.

This sequence joins TRBV6-5 and TRBJ2-3; 9 bases are a match to TRBD1. The CDR3 has 15 residues. The J segment lost 5 bases and the V segment lost 0 bases, leaving 3 bases of the junction unmatched. The germline V gene encodes CDR1 MNHEY and CDR2 SVGAGI. The CDR3 nucleotides are TGTGCCAGCAGTTACTCGGACAGGGGACAAGATACGCAGTATTTT. The encoded protein is CASSYSDRGQDTQYF.

This clone was seen more than once but under ten times. The chain links TRBV6-1 to TRBJ1-5; D unresolved. CDR3 length: 14 amino acids. Per germline, CDR1 MNHNS and CDR2 SASEGT. Trimming pared 2 bases from V and 0 bases from J, leaving 5 bases between. The chain's CDR3 is CASSEQNSNQPQHF. Written as DNA, the CDR3 is TGTGCCAGCAGTGAACAGAATAGCAATCAGCCCCAGCATTTT.

The rearrangement uses TRBV21-1 and TRBJ2-2; the D call of TRBD1 is as the table states it, not checked on the DNA. TRBV21-1 is listed as a pseudogene. This CDR3 contains 17 residues. DNA of the CDR3: TGTGCCAGCAGCGCAGCACAGGGAACGTCGAACACCGGGGAGCTGTTTTTT. As protein: CASSAAQGTSNTGELFF.